Listed here is a single T cell receptor (beta chain). The antigen is not known. The record originates from a study of T-cell reconstitution after alpha-beta-depleted transplantation in children. Unique molecular identifiers featured in how the TCRbeta library was prepared. TCRdb redid the calling of the PCR reads with MiXCR, one entry per CDR3 protein. The sample consists of about 90,000 distinct CDR3 sequences, 15% to 19% of them appearing once. Whole-study results and caveats: In some patients, recipient T cells and intrathymic progenitors surviving conditioning explained high day-60 diversity. As was reported, about two months after transplant, alpha-beta T cells came from several hundred expanded graft clones. By one year post-transplant, T-cell counts and diversity largely arose from T cells that were newly produced.

V shed 5 bases and J shed 1 base, with 10 bases lying between them. Germline V gene sequence: CDR1 LNHDA, CDR2 SQIVND (reference sequence). The CDR3 is made up of 14 amino acids. The source is a male patient aged 2-15 years who had a stem cell transplant for acute lymphoblastic leukemia, so the T cells may come from the graft donor. The sequencing used PBMCs, mostly from graft donor cells, collected 180 days after TCRalphabeta/CD19-depleted stem cell transplant. The rearrangement links TRBV19 to TRBJ2-3; the D is unclear. The CDR3 protein is CASSPRLGTDTQYF. The CDR3, as DNA: TGTGCCAGTAGTCCCCGACTTGGCACAGATACGCAGTATTTT. Complete variable domain (other parts from reference TRBV19 and TRBJ2-3): DGGITQSPKYLFRKEGQNVTLSCEQNLNHDAMYWYRQDPGQGLRLIYYSQIVNDFQKGDIAEGYSVSREKKESFPLTVTSAQKNPTAFYLCASSPRLGTDTQYFGPGTRLTVL.